The 9 T cell receptor beta chains reported below all come from one sample, sequenced in a study of CD8+ T cells in alopecia areata. Reverse transcribed after extraction, RNA yielded cDNA as the sequencing template. Only in-frame clones appear in the TCRdb table, and some are missing; sequencing was by immunoSEQ multiplex PCR. The data hold 160,000 or so clones, with roughly 63% observed a single time. Treatment in this sample: oral pan-JAK inhibitor, 5-10 mg twice daily. Sequenced material: CD4+ T cells sorted from blood, taken at approximately week 60, from a patient treated with tofacitinib. Receptors were obtained from a human donor with alopecia areata.

This chain uses TRBV9 with TRBJ2-2, with 7 bases lining up with TRBD2. Unmatched junction bases numbered 6, after V lost 5 bases and J lost 2 bases. Looked up from germline, CDR1 is SGDLS and CDR2 is YYNGEE. The CDR3 sequence is 15 residues long. In DNA, the CDR3 is TGTGCCAGCAGTGCTAGCGGTGATAACACCGGGGAGCTGTTTTTT. It translates to CASSASGDNTGELFF.

The chain links TRBV29-1 to TRBJ2-7, with 8 nucleotides matching TRBD1. V gave up 6 bases and J gave up 4 bases; unmatched junction bases: 5. Germline V gives CDR1 SQVTM, CDR2 ANQGSEA. This CDR3 is 12 amino acids long. DNA for the CDR3: TGCAGCGTAGCGACAGGGGCTTACGAGCAGTACTTC. The encoded protein is CSVATGAYEQYF.

This clone was found a few times. The chain carries TRBV4-2 and TRBJ2-5, with 7 bases aligning to TRBD1. Germline loops: CDR1 LGHNA, CDR2 YNFKEQ. J was trimmed by 4 bases and V by 4 bases; bases with no gene match: 12. The length of the CDR3 is 16 residues. In nucleotides, the CDR3 is TGTGCCAGCAGCCCTACTCGACAGGGCCCGCGAGAGACCCAGTACTTC. Residues: CASSPTRQGPRETQYF.

The V and J genes are TRBV7-9 and TRBJ1-5, with D unresolved. The germline V gene has CDR1 SEHNR and CDR2 FQNEAQ (reference sequence). V dropped 3 bases and J dropped 7 bases, with 7 bases sitting between them. The CDR3 consists of 12 residues. CDR3 DNA sequence: TGTGCCAGCAGCTTTAATCGCCAGCCCCAGCATTTT. Its translation is CASSFNRQPQHF.

The chain couples TRBV29-1 to TRBJ2-2, with 11 bases fitting TRBD2. This CDR3 is 14 amino acids long. Germline CDR1 and CDR2: SQVTM and ANQGSEA. V was clipped by 8 bases and J by 6 bases; unmatched bases: 8. DNA for the CDR3: TGCAGCACGAGGCGGACTAGCGGGTCCGGGGAGCTGTTTTTT. Its protein product is CSTRRTSGSGELFF.

This sequence joins TRBV11-2 and TRBJ2-5; D may be TRBD2 (6 bases). V lost 0 bases and J 6 bases, leaving 14 bases between the germline ends. Germline lookup yields CDR1 SGHAT and CDR2 FQNNGV. This CDR3 region has 15 residues. CDR3 amino acids: CASSLEGGAVKTQYF. CDR3 nucleotides: TGTGCCAGCAGCTTAGAGGGCGGGGCCGTGAAGACCCAGTACTTC.

The CDR3 bases are TGTGCCAGCCGCTCTAGGAACACCGGGGAGCTGTTTTTT. This codes for CASRSRNTGELFF. The chain joins TRBV2 to TRBJ2-2; D gene ambiguous. The germline V and J ends were trimmed by 8 bases and 1 base, with 8 bases remaining between them. Germline V gene lookup returns CDR1 SNHLY and CDR2 FYNNEI. The CDR3 length is 13 residues.

The chain carries TRBV30 and TRBJ1-5; no clear D. This CDR3 has 13 amino acids. Looked up from germline, CDR1 is GTSNPN and CDR2 is SVGIG (reference sequence). The V end lost 1 base, the J end lost 5 bases, and 9 bases lay between the germline ends. The CDR3 here is CAWSGSNHQPQHF. The CDR3 DNA follows: TGTGCCTGGAGTGGGAGTAACCATCAGCCCCAGCATTTT. Filled out from reference TRBV30 and TRBJ1-5, the complete variable domain reads SQTIHQWPATLVQPVGSPLSLECTVEGTSNPNLYWYRQAAGRGLQLLFYSVGIGQISSEVPQNLSASRPQDRQFILSSKKLLLSDSGFYLCAWSGSNHQPQHFGDGTRLSIL.

This clone was seen a single time. This chain joins TRBV7-2 and TRBJ2-7, with TRBD2 matching 7 bases. V shed 1 base, J shed 0 bases, and the junction held 3 bases outside the gene matches. The CDR3 has 15 residues. Per germline, CDR1 SGHTA and CDR2 FQGNSA. DNA for the CDR3: TGTGCCAGCAGCTTAGATGGGGGGGACTCCTACGAGCAGTACTTC. This sequence encodes CASSLDGGDSYEQYF.